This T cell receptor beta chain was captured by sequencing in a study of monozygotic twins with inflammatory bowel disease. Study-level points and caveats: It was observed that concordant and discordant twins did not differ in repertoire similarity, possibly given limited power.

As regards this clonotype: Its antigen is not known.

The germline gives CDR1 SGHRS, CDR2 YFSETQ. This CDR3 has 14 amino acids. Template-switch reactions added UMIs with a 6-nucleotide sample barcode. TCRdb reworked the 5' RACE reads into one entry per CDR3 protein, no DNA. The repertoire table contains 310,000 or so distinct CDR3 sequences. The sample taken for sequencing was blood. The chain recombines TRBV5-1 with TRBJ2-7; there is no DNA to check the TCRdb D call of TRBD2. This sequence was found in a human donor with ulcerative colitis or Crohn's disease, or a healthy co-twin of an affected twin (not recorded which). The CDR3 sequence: CASRPSGSSYEQYF.